The 19 T cell receptor beta chains in this list originate from one sample, sequenced in a study of blood T cell repertoires in COVID-19. TCRdb's copy holds only in-frame clones and misses some; the assay was immunoSEQ multiplex PCR. The sample lists about 140,000 clones, less than 90% occurring once. Sequencing was done on a sample of peripheral blood. The receptors here all came from a man under 40 with COVID-19, enrolled during active disease.

CDR3 residues: CASSQGTGGNYEQYF. The CDR3 coding sequence is TGCGCCAGCAGCCAGGGGACAGGGGGTAACTACGAGCAGTACTTC. The chain joins TRBV4-3 to TRBJ2-7, with 11 positions matching TRBD1. The germline V gene encodes CDR1 LGHNA and CDR2 YSLEER. The CDR3 totals 15 residues. The V segment lost 3 bases and the J segment 3 bases; nucleotides outside the gene matches: 4.

This chain uses TRBV30 with TRBJ2-7; TRBD2 matches 10 bases. This CDR3 has 15 residues. Per germline, CDR1 GTSNPN and CDR2 SVGIG (reference sequence). V trimming: 3 bases; J trimming: 3 bases; junction bases outside the gene matches: 8. CDR3 amino acids: CAWRILAGEGYEQYF. CDR3 nucleotides: TGTGCCTGGAGGATCCTAGCGGGAGAAGGCTACGAGCAGTACTTC.

The chain links TRBV18 to TRBJ2-2; possibly TRBD2 for D (7 bases). CDR3 length: 16 residues. V shed 8 bases and J shed 2 bases, with 18 bases lying between them. The germline gives CDR1 KGHSH, CDR2 LQKENI. This chain's CDR3 is CASAGAGAGNTGELFF. As DNA, the CDR3 is TGTGCCAGCGCAGGGGCGGGGGCCGGAAACACCGGGGAGCTGTTTTTT.

This rearrangement joins TRBV6-5 to TRBJ2-3, with D possibly being TRBD2 (6 bases). The germline V gene encodes CDR1 MNHEY and CDR2 SVGAGI. The V and J ends lost 7 bases and 0 bases respectively, with 11 bases between them. This CDR3 contains 14 residues. CDR3 sequence reads: CASTLGTSTDTQYF. CDR3 sequence (DNA): TGTGCCAGCACCTTGGGGACTAGCACAGATACGCAGTATTTT.

The V gene is TRBV7-9, the J gene TRBJ2-1, with TRBD2 matching 15 bases. With V trimmed by 4 bases and J by 8 bases, 6 bases remained unmatched. CDR1 is SEHNR and CDR2 is FQNEAQ in the germline V gene (reference sequence). There are 16 residues in the CDR3. The CDR3 spells CASSSGLAGGRDEQFF. CDR3 DNA: TGTGCCAGCAGCTCCGGACTAGCGGGAGGGAGGGATGAGCAGTTCTTC. Filled out from reference TRBV7-9 and TRBJ2-1, the complete variable domain reads DTGVSQNPRHKITKRGQNVTFRCDPISEHNRLYWYRQTLGQGPEFLTYFQNEAQLEKSRLLSDRFSAERPKGSFSTLEIQRTEQGDSAMYLCASSSGLAGGRDEQFFGPGTRLTVL.

The V call is TRBV19, the J call TRBJ1-4; D is unclear. Germline CDR1 reads LNHDA; CDR2 reads SQIVND (reference sequence). The CDR3 spans 15 residues. V shed 7 bases and J shed 4 bases, with 16 bases lying between them. The DNA for the CDR3 is TGTGCCAGTAACCCTAATCCGGGGAATAATGAAAAACTGTTTTTT. It specifies CASNPNPGNNEKLFF.

This clone showed up just once. CDR3 bases: TGTGCCAGCAGCTTAAAACTCCACGACTACAATGAGCAGTTCTTC. Translation gives CASSLKLHDYNEQFF. The genes are TRBV5-4 and TRBJ2-1; D unclear. The CDR3 covers 15 residues. V was shortened by 2 bases and J by 3 bases, with 12 bases between the two germline ends. Per germline, CDR1 SGHNT and CDR2 YYREEE (reference sequence).

The V gene is TRBV27, the J gene TRBJ2-5; possibly TRBD2 for D (6 bases). CDR1 is MNHEY, CDR2 SMNVEV, per germline (reference sequence). Trimming removed 5 bases from V and 4 bases from J, with 20 bases in between. This CDR3 comprises 16 residues. The CDR3 spells CASSPAGGGVGETQYF. The CDR3 region has the DNA TGTGCCAGCAGTCCCGCCGGAGGCGGGGTGGGAGAGACCCAGTACTTC.

The V and J genes are TRBV5-1 and TRBJ2-6; D is unclear. Germline CDR1 reads SGHRS; CDR2 reads YFSETQ. V gave up 6 bases and J gave up 0 bases, with 10 bases separating them. This CDR3 region has 15 residues. CDR3 loop: CASKLGDSGANVLTF. The CDR3, as DNA: TGCGCCAGCAAGTTAGGAGACTCTGGGGCCAACGTCCTGACTTTC.

The rearrangement uses TRBV29-1 and TRBJ2-7, with D perhaps matching TRBD2 (6 bases). Trimming removed 4 bases from V and 6 bases from J, with 10 bases in between. This CDR3 spans 11 amino acids. Germline-derived CDR1 and CDR2 are SQVTM and ANQGSEA. The CDR3 nucleotides read TGCAGCGTTGGGACTAACTTCGAGCAGTACTTC. It translates to CSVGTNFEQYF.

The V and J genes are TRBV11-2 and TRBJ1-6; the D is unclear. This CDR3 is built from 16 residues. Germline values: CDR1 SGHAT, CDR2 FQNNGV. V was shortened by 7 bases and J by 8 bases, with 21 bases between the two germline ends. The CDR3: CASTPGGERWDSPLHF. The CDR3 DNA reads as TGTGCCAGCACCCCCGGAGGTGAACGATGGGATTCACCCCTCCACTTT.

The chain joins TRBV18 to TRBJ2-1, with D maybe TRBD2 (6 bases). Trimming stripped 2 bases from V and 6 bases from J, with 14 bases between. This CDR3 has 15 amino acids. Per germline, CDR1 KGHSH and CDR2 LQKENI. CDR3 region: CASSPVGGSSNEQFF. The DNA of the CDR3 is TGTGCCAGCTCACCAGTCGGGGGTTCGTCCAATGAGCAGTTCTTC.

The chain carries TRBV2 and TRBJ2-4; 9 bases are a match to TRBD1. J was trimmed by 0 bases and V by 7 bases; bases with no gene match: 4. This CDR3 region has 15 residues. Germline CDR1 is SNHLY and CDR2 is FYNNEI. The CDR3 nucleotides read TGTGCCAGCATCGGGACAGGGATAGCCAAAAACATTCAGTACTTC. Translating gives CASIGTGIAKNIQYF.

This sequence joins TRBV5-5 and TRBJ2-1, with D uncertain. Between the trimmed V and J ends, which lost 0 bases and 7 bases, there was a span of 14 bases. Germline V lookup: CDR1 SGHKS, CDR2 YYEKEE (reference sequence). This CDR3 is built from 15 residues. CDR3 sequence (DNA): TGTGCCAGCAGCTTGGATCCCAGCGCGTCTAATGAGCAGTTCTTC. Translated: CASSLDPSASNEQFF.

The chain couples TRBV7-3 to TRBJ2-5, with D possibly matching TRBD2 (6 bases). With 4 bases removed from V and 5 bases from J, the gap between germline ends came to 11 bases. This CDR3 is 13 amino acids long. Germline CDR1 and CDR2: SGHTA and FQGTGA. The CDR3 sequence: CASSSQAGETQYF. Written as DNA, the CDR3 is TGTGCCAGCAGCTCCCAGGCGGGGGAGACCCAGTACTTC.

The chain is built from TRBV3-1 (or the pseudogene TRBV3-2) and TRBJ1-1; 10 bases map to TRBD1. Germline-derived CDR1 and CDR2 are LGHDT and YNNKEL (reference sequence). V gave up 5 bases and J gave up 5 bases; unmatched junction bases: 8. This CDR3 is built from 15 residues. The CDR3 is CASSSRDRGGTEAFF. As DNA, the CDR3 is TGTGCCAGCAGCTCCCGGGACAGGGGAGGTACTGAAGCTTTCTTT.

The rearrangement links TRBV19 to TRBJ1-3; maybe TRBD1 (6 bases). Trimming took 10 bases from V and 0 from J, leaving 10 bases between them. This CDR3 has 13 amino acids. CDR1 is LNHDA, CDR2 SQIVND, per germline (reference sequence). The CDR3 reads CATRTDSGNTIYF. DNA of the CDR3: TGTGCCACCCGGACAGACTCTGGAAACACCATATATTTT.

This clone has just one count. The rearrangement links TRBV9 to TRBJ2-7; TRBD2 matches 11 bases. Germline-derived CDR1 and CDR2 are SGDLS and YYNGEE. CDR3 length: 17 amino acids. With 2 bases clipped from V and 5 bases from J, the junction kept 12 bases outside the gene matches. The CDR3 is CASSVGRRATSGNEQYF. DNA of the CDR3: TGTGCCAGCAGCGTCGGGCGCAGGGCGACTAGCGGGAACGAGCAGTACTTC.

Notes on this clone: Since a much larger clone is just one base distant, this may be a read error. J is TRBJ2-2 and V is TRBV13; tentative D call: TRBD1 (7 bases). The V gene's germline CDR1 is PRHDT and CDR2 FYEKMQ (reference sequence). This CDR3 has 13 residues. V lost 6 bases to trimming and J lost 5 bases, with 10 bases between them. This CDR3 is CASRPGGTGELFF. The DNA for the CDR3 is TGTGCCAGCAGGCCAGGGGGGACCGGGGAGCTGTTTTTT.